These 12 T cell receptor beta chains share one sample of origin, sequenced in a study of human T cells and chemical hapten exposure (dated by TCRdb to the early 2020s). Library method: RACE. Sequencing took place on a NextSeq 500. Through fastp at Q25 and MiXCR, TCRdb rebuilt clones from the public reads, retaining in-frame beta chains. Rows with one shared CDR3 protein collapse into an entry with the most common genes and DNA. The sample profile shows around 52,000 distinct CDR3 sequences; 9.3% of them were found once. The biggest ten clones account for about an eighth of the sample. The time point label, read with the paper, signifies: patch test 1, 2 weeks after DPC sensitization. This specimen's treatment or condition label, per the study, means: therapeutic diphenylcyclopropenone sensitization with weekly scalp DPC. The input for sequencing was whole blood, taken in connection with sensitization to the hapten diphenylcyclopropenone (DPC). Receptor source: a woman aged 40 to 50 with alopecia areata. Some clones in this sample may be carry-over from other donors' samples.

This clonotype was picked up many times. This chain connects TRBV5-6 to TRBJ1-1, with D hard to call. The CDR3 totals 11 residues. The ends were cut back, 2 bases at V and 5 bases at J, with 4 bases in the middle. Germline V lookup: CDR1 SGHDT, CDR2 YYEEEE. The CDR3 spells CASSFGTEAFF. CDR3 in DNA: TGTGCCAGCAGCTTTGGTACTGAAGCTTTCTTT. The whole variable domain, filled in from reference TRBV5-6 and TRBJ1-1, reads DAGVTQSPTHLIKTRGQQVTLRCSPKSGHDTVSWYQQALGQGPQFIFQYYEEEERQRGNFPDRFSGHQFPNYSSELNVNALLLGDSALYLCASSFGTEAFFGQGTRLTVV.

This clonotype appeared a single time. A much bigger clone sits one base away, suggesting this may be a read error. CDR3 residues: CAWRSTAKAFF. As DNA, the CDR3 is TGTGCCTGGAGGTCGACAGCTAAAGCTTTCTTT. The V and J genes are TRBV30 and TRBJ1-1; a possible D gene is TRBD1 (5 bases). V lost 3 bases, J lost 9 bases, and 11 bases lay in between. The CDR3 sequence is 11 residues long. Per germline, CDR1 GTSNPN and CDR2 SVGIG (reference sequence).

The table lists this clonotype with a few counts. The chain carries TRBV20-1 and TRBJ1-1, with no clear D. In germline, CDR1 is DFQATT, CDR2 SNEGSKA (reference sequence). The V gene lost 2 bases and the J gene lost 1 base, with 5 bases spanning the gap. This CDR3 is built from 12 residues. CDR3: CSARRGNTEAFF. For the CDR3, the DNA is TGCAGTGCTAGACGGGGGAACACTGAAGCTTTCTTT.

This clonotype was seen a handful of times. J is TRBJ2-6 and V is TRBV12-3 or TRBV12-4; D unclear. V dropped 6 bases and J dropped 0 bases, with 9 bases sitting between them. This CDR3 region has 15 residues. The CDR3 loop is CASRTVGSGANVLTF. CDR3 sequence (DNA): TGTGCCAGCAGGACGGTAGGCTCTGGGGCCAACGTCCTGACTTTC.

This clonotype was counted at least ten times. The V gene is TRBV2, the J gene TRBJ2-1, with D possibly TRBD2 on 6 matching bases. Per the germline V gene, CDR1 is SNHLY and CDR2 is FYNNEI. V was cut by 8 bases and J by 1 base, with 12 bases left in between. The CDR3 has 14 residues. The CDR3 region is CASVPGGSYNEQFF. The CDR3 coding sequence is TGTGCCAGCGTCCCCGGGGGATCCTACAATGAGCAGTTCTTC.

This clonotype has more than one count but fewer than ten. The rearrangement links TRBV9 to TRBJ2-3; TRBD2 agrees at 9 bases. There are 16 residues in the CDR3. J gave up 1 base and V 3 bases, and 6 bases lay outside the gene matches. Germline values: CDR1 SGDLS, CDR2 YYNGEE. CDR3 loop: CASSGLAGSGTDTQYF. CDR3 coding DNA: TGTGCCAGCAGCGGTCTAGCGGGGTCTGGCACAGATACGCAGTATTTT.

The chain recombines TRBV12-3 or TRBV12-4 with TRBJ2-5; tentative D call: TRBD2 (6 bases). The CDR3 is 14 amino acids. V lost 6 bases and J 5 bases, leaving 16 bases between the germline ends. The CDR3 nucleotides read TGTGCCAGCAGCTTGACTAGTTTTGAGGAGACCCAGTACTTC. This codes for CASSLTSFEETQYF.

This clonotype was counted many times. The V and J genes are TRBV4-3 and TRBJ2-3; no reliable D call. The CDR3 runs 14 residues. Trimming removed 4 bases at V and 1 base at J, with 9 bases between. Germline CDR1 is LGHNA and CDR2 is YSLEER. This chain's CDR3 is CASSPIVGTDTQYF. Here the CDR3 DNA reads TGCGCCAGCAGCCCTATTGTCGGCACAGATACGCAGTATTTT.

A note on this clonotype: Given a much more abundant clone one base away, this may be a read error. The CDR3 loop reads CASSLVAAGDKKLFF. The CDR3 nucleotides read TGTGCCAGCAGCTTAGTGGCGGCAGGGGATAAAAAACTGTTTTTT. This sequence joins TRBV7-2 and TRBJ1-4, with D possibly being TRBD1 (6 bases). Trimming left V 1 base short and J 9 bases short, with 15 bases between. The CDR3 has 15 amino acids. Germline V CDR1 and CDR2: SGHTA, FQGNSA.

This chain joins TRBV6-2 or TRBV6-3 and TRBJ2-1, with unresolved D. With 9 bases removed from V and 5 bases from J, the gap between germline ends came to 5 bases. From germline, CDR1 is MNHEY and CDR2 SVGEGT. The CDR3 sequence is 10 residues long. The CDR3 loop reads CASGDNEQFF. CDR3 nucleotide sequence: TGTGCCAGTGGGGACAATGAGCAGTTCTTC.

This clonotype has more than one count but fewer than ten. The chain is built from TRBV9 and TRBJ2-3; 9 bases are a match to TRBD2. The length of the CDR3 is 16 residues. Germline assignment: CDR1 SGDLS and CDR2 YYNGEE. V lost 5 bases and J lost 4; bases outside the gene matches: 11. CDR3 bases: TGTGCCAGCAGTCCACCCCCTAGCGGGGTAGCAGATACGCAGTATTTT. Protein product: CASSPPPSGVADTQYF.

This clonotype was found many times. V and J are TRBV6-4 and TRBJ2-1; TRBD2 matches at 16 bases. This CDR3 comprises 18 residues. CDR1 is MRHNA, CDR2 SNTAGT, per germline. V dropped 9 bases and J dropped 3; count of bases not matched to a gene: 11. CDR3 sequence reads: CASRRSGLAGGLYNEQFF. The DNA for the CDR3 is TGTGCCAGTCGCAGATCGGGACTAGCGGGGGGGCTCTACAATGAGCAGTTCTTC.